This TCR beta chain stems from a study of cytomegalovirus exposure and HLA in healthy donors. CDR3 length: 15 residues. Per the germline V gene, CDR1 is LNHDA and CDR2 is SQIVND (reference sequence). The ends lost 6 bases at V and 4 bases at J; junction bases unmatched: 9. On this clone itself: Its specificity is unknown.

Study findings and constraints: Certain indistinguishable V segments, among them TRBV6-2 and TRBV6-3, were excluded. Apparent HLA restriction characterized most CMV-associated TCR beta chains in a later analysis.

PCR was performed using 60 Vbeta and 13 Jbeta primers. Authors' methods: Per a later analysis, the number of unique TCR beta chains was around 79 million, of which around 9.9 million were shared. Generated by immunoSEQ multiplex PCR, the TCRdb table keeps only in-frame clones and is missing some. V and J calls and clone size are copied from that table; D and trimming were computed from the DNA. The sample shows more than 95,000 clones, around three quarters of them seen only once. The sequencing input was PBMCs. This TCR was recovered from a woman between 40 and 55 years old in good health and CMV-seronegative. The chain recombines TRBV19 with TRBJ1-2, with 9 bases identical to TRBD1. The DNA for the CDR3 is TGTGCCAGTAGGTTTAGGACAGGGGCGGCCTATGGCTACACCTTC. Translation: CASRFRTGAAYGYTF.